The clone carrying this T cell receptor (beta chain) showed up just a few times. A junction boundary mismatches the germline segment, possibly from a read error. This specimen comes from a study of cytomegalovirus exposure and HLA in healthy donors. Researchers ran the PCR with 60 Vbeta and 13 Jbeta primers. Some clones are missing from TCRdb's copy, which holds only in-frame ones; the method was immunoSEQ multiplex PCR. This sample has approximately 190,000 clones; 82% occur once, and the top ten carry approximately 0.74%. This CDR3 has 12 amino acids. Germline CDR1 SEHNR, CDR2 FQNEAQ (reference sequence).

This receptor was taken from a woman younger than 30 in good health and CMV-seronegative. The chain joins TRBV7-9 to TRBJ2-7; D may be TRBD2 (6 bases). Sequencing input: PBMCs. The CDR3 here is CSSSTLEGEQYF. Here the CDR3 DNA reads TGTTCCAGCAGCACCCTGGAGGGCGAGCAGTACTTC.